The rows below give T cell receptor beta chains drawn from one sample of a study of technical replicates of blood from several donors. Assay: immunoSEQ multiplex PCR; the TCRdb copy retains only in-frame clones and omits some. Of about 85,000 clones in the sample, 90% to 95% were seen once. Specimen: T cells isolated from PBMCs. The source of these receptors is a human donor in good health. Both conserved end residues are part of each CDR3. D genes are given only for firm matches. Where a row states a size, it is once, few, many or the class of an expanded clone; other rows omit it.

clone_size	v_call	d_call	j_call	cdr3_nt	cdr3_aa
.	TRBV6-5	.	TRBJ2-5	TGTGCCAGCAGTTACTCCGGACAGAAAGAGACCCAGTACTTC	CASSYSGQKETQYF
.	TRBV11-1	TRBD1	TRBJ2-1	TGTGCCAGCAGCCCCCTTCGGGACAGTACCTACAATGAGCAGTTCTTC	CASSPLRDSTYNEQFF
.	TRBV4-1	TRBD1	TRBJ2-1	TGCGCCAGCAGCCAAGGGACAGGGTTAGCCTACAATGAGCAGTTCTTC	CASSQGTGLAYNEQFF
once	TRBV28	.	TRBJ1-5	TGTGCCAGCGGGGGAAACAAGGGGGTAAGCAATCAGCCCCAGCATTTT	CASGGNKGVSNQPQHF
.	TRBV27	.	TRBJ2-1	TGTGCCAGCAGTTTGCGGGGACACAATGAGCAGTTCTTC	CASSLRGHNEQFF
.	TRBV19	.	TRBJ2-7	TGTGCCAGTACCTGGACGGGGAGCTCCTACGAGCAGTACTTC	CASTWTGSSYEQYF
.	TRBV10-3	.	TRBJ1-6	TGTGCCATCAGTGATCTGGAGGCCCTCCACTTT	CAISDLEALHF
.	TRBV5-1	.	TRBJ2-5	TGCGCCAGCAGCCTAGATCAAGAGACCCAGTACTTC	CASSLDQETQYF
.	TRBV29-1	.	TRBJ2-7	TGCAGAGGACCCCCCGAGGGGAAACAGGGAAGGGACGAGCAGTACTTC	CRGPPEGKQGRDEQYF
.	TRBV6-1	.	TRBJ2-2	TGTGCCAGCACCCCACATATCGACACCGGGGAGCTGTTTTTT	CASTPHIDTGELFF
.	TRBV30	.	TRBJ2-6	TGTGCCTGTTCCGGACAGCCAACCGGGGCCAACGTCCTGACTTTC	CACSGQPTGANVLTF
once	TRBV30	TRBD1	TRBJ1-1	TGTGCCTGGGGACAGGGGAGCACTGAAGCTTTCTTT	CAWGQGSTEAFF
.	TRBV6-1	TRBD2	TRBJ2-5	TGTGCCAGCAGTTCGGCTAGCGGGGGGCAAGAGACCCAGTACTTC	CASSSASGGQETQYF
.	TRBV27	.	TRBJ2-2	TGTGCCAGCAGTCTGAGACGAGGCACCGGGGAGCTGTTTTTT	CASSLRRGTGELFF
.	TRBV6-1	TRBD2	TRBJ2-7	TGTGCCGGCTCCCGAAGCGGGGGTCTCTACGAGCAGTACTTC	CAGSRSGGLYEQYF
.	TRBV7-9	.	TRBJ2-7	TGTGCCAGCAGCCGCCGGGACTTTCAATACGAGCAGTACTTC	CASSRRDFQYEQYF
.	TRBV28	.	TRBJ2-1	TGTGCCAGCAGCTCCACGGGAGACTACAATGAGCAGTTCTTC	CASSSTGDYNEQFF
.	TRBV12-5	TRBD1	TRBJ2-3	TGTGCTAGTGGTCTAACCTTGACGGGACAGGGGGGCACAGATACGCAGTATTTT	CASGLTLTGQGGTDTQYF
.	TRBV4-1	.	TRBJ1-2	TGCGCCAGCAGCCTGGGACAAAAGTATGGCTACACCTTC	CASSLGQKYGYTF
.	TRBV9	TRBD1	TRBJ2-7	TGTGCCAGCAGCGCTCCCCATGGGGGGACAGGGAATTACGAGCAGTACTTC	CASSAPHGGTGNYEQYF
.	TRBV6-5	.	TRBJ2-1	TGTGCCAGCAGTTACTCCCGGGACTACAATGAGCAGTTCTTC	CASSYSRDYNEQFF
.	TRBV7-9	.	TRBJ2-5	TGTGCCAGCAGTATCAGTCCTGAGACCCAGTACTTC	CASSISPETQYF
.	TRBV4-1	TRBD2	TRBJ2-1	TGCGCCAGCAGCCAAGCCGCGGGAGTTGTTGTCTATGAGCAGTTCTTC	CASSQAAGVVVYEQFF
.	TRBV11-2	.	TRBJ2-7	TGTGCCAGCAGCTTAGTTGCGGGGAACCTCTACGAGCAGTACTTC	CASSLVAGNLYEQYF
.	TRBV27	TRBD1	TRBJ2-7	TGTGCCAGCAGTTTAGGACAGGGAGGCTCCTACGAGCAGTACTTC	CASSLGQGGSYEQYF
.	TRBV11-2	.	TRBJ1-1	TGTGCCAGCAGCTTAGCCACGGTGGGCAGAAAAACTGAAGCTTTCTTT	CASSLATVGRKTEAFF
.	TRBV14	.	TRBJ2-7	TGTGCCAGCAGCCAAGTGGCCAGGGCCCTCGAGCAGTACTTC	CASSQVARALEQYF
.	TRBV5-4	TRBD1	TRBJ1-3	TGTGCCAGCAGCTTGGACCGACAGGGGGCTGGAAACACCATATATTTT	CASSLDRQGAGNTIYF
.	TRBV11-3	.	TRBJ1-1	TGTGCCAGCAGCACCGACAGGCTCCAAAGTGAAGCTTTCTTT	CASSTDRLQSEAFF
once	TRBV11-2	TRBD2	TRBJ2-2	TGTGCCAGCAGCTTATCTGCGGGAGGGCCCAGCACCGGGGAGCTGTTTTTT	CASSLSAGGPSTGELFF